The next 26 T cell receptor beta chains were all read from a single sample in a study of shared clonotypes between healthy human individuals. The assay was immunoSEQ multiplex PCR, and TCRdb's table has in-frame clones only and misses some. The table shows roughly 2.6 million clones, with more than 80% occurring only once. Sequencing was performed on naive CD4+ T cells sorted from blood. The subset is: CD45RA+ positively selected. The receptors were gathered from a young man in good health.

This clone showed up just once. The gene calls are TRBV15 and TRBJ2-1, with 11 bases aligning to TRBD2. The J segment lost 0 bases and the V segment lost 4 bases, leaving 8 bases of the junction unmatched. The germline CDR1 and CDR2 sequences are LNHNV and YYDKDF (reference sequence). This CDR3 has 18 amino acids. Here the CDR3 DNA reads TGTGCCACCAGCAAAGAGACTAGCGGGACCCCCTCCTACAATGAGCAGTTCTTC. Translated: CATSKETSGTPSYNEQFF. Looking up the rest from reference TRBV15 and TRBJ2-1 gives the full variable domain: DAMVIQNPRYQVTQFGKPVTLSCSQTLNHNVMYWYQQKSSQAPKLLFHYYDKDFNNEADTPDNFQSRRPNTSFCFLDIRSPGLGDTAMYLCATSKETSGTPSYNEQFFGPGTRLTVL.

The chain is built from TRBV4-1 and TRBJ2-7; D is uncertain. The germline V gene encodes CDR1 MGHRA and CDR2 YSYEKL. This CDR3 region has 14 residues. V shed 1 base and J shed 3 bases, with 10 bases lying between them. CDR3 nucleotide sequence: TGCGCCAGCAGCCAAGTGGGCCGCAGCTACGAGCAGTACTTC. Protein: CASSQVGRSYEQYF.

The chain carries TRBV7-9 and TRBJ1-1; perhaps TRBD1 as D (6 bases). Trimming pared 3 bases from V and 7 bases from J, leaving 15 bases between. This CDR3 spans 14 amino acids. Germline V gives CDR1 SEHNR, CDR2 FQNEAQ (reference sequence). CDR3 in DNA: TGTGCCAGCAGCTTCCCGGGGGCGGGTAGTGAAGCTTTCTTT. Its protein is CASSFPGAGSEAFF.

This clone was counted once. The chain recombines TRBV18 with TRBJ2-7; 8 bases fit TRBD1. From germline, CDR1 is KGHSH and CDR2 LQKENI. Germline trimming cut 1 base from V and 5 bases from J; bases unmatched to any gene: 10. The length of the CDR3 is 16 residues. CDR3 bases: TGTGCCAGCTCACCACGGCTGGGGCAGGGGGCGAACGAGCAGTACTTC. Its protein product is CASSPRLGQGANEQYF. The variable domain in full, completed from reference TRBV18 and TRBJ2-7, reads NAGVMQNPRHLVRRRGQEARLRCSPMKGHSHVYWYRQLPEEGLKFMVYLQKENIIDESGMPKERFSAEFPKEGPSILRIQQVVRGDSAAYFCASSPRLGQGANEQYFGPGTRLTVT.

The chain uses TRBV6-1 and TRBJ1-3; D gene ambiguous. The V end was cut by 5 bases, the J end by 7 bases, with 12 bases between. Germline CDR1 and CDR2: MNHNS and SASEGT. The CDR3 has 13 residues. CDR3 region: CASSHPLTNTIYF. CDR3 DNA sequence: TGTGCCAGCAGTCACCCCCTGACGAACACCATATATTTT.

Written as DNA, the CDR3 is TGTGCCAGCAGAAAAACAGGGTCCCCTAACTATGGCTACACCTTC. Translating gives CASRKTGSPNYGYTF. V usage is TRBV6-5 and J usage is TRBJ1-2, with D possibly matching TRBD1 (6 bases). The germline CDR1 and CDR2 sequences are MNHEY and SVGAGI. Trimming left V 6 bases short and J 0 bases short, with 14 bases between. This CDR3 spans 15 amino acids.

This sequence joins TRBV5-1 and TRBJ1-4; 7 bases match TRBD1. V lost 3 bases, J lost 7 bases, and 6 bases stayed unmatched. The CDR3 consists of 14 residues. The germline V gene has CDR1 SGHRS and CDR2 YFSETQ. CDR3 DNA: TGCGCCAGCAGCTCAGGGACAGCATCTGAAAAACTGTTTTTT. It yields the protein CASSSGTASEKLFF.

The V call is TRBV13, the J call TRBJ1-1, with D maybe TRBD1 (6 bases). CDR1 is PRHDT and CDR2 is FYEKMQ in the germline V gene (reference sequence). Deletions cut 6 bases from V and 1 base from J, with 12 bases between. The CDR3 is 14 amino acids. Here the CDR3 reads CASRQTGRNTEAFF. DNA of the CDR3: TGTGCCAGCAGACAAACAGGGAGGAACACTGAAGCTTTCTTT.

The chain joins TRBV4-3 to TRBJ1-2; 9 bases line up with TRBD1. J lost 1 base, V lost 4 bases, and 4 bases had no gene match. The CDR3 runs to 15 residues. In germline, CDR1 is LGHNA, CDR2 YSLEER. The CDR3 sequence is CASSPGTGLNYGYTF. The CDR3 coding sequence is TGCGCCAGCAGCCCGGGGACAGGGCTTAACTATGGCTACACCTTC.

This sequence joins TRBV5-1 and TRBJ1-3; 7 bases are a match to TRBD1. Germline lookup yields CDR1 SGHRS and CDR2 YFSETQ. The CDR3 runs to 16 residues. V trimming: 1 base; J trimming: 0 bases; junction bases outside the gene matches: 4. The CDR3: CASSLPGQSSGNTIYF. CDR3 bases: TGCGCCAGCAGCTTGCCGGGACAGAGCTCTGGAAACACCATATATTTT.

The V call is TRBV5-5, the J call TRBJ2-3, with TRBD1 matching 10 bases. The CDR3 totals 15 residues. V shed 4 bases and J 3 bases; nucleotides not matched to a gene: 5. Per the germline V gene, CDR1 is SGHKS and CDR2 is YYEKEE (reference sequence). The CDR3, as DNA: TGTGCCAGCAGCGGACCGGGACAGGGGACAGATACGCAGTATTTT. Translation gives CASSGPGQGTDTQYF.

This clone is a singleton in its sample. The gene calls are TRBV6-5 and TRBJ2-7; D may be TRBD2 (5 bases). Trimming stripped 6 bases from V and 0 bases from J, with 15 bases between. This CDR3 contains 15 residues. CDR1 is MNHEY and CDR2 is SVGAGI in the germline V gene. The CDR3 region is CASSPNAAASYEQYF. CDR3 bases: TGTGCCAGCAGCCCCAACGCAGCGGCCTCCTACGAGCAGTACTTC.

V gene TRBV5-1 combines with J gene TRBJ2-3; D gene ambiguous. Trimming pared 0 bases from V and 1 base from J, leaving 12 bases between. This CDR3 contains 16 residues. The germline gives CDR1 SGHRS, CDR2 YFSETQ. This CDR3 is CASSLDDWIGTDTQYF. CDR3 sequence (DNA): TGCGCCAGCAGCTTGGACGATTGGATTGGCACAGATACGCAGTATTTT.

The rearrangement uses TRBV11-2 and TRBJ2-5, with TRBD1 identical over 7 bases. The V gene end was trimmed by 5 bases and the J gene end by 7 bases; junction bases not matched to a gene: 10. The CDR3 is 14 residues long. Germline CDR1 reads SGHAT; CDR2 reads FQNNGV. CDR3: CASSPWDSSGTQYF. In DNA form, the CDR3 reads TGTGCCAGCAGCCCCTGGGACAGCAGCGGGACCCAGTACTTC.

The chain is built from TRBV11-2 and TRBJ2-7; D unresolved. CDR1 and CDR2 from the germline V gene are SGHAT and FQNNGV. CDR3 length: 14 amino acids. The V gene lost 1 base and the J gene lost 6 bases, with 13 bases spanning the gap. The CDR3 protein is CASSLGWISSEQYF. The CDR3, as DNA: TGTGCCAGCAGCTTAGGTTGGATTAGCAGCGAGCAGTACTTC.

The CDR3: CASNGVGGAGETQYF. In DNA form, the CDR3 reads TGTGCCAGCAATGGAGTAGGGGGGGCGGGAGAGACCCAGTACTTC. The chain couples TRBV28 to TRBJ2-5; D is perhaps TRBD2 (7 bases). The CDR3 covers 15 residues. The V end was cut by 7 bases, the J end by 4 bases, with 19 bases between. Per germline, CDR1 MDHEN and CDR2 SYDVKM.

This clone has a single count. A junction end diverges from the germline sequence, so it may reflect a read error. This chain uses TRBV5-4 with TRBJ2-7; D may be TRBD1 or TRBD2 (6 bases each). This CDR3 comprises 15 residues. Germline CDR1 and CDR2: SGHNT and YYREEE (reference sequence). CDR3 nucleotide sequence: TGTGCCAGCAGCTTGGCCCGGGGGCAATCCTCCGAGCAGTACTTC. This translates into CASSLARGQSSEQYF.

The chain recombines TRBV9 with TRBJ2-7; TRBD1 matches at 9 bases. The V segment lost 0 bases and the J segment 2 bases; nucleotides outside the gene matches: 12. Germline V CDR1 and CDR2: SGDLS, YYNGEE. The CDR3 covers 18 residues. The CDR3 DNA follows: TGTGCCAGCAGCGTAGGGACCGGGACAGGGAATCCTACCTACGAGCAGTACTTC. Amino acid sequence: CASSVGTGTGNPTYEQYF.

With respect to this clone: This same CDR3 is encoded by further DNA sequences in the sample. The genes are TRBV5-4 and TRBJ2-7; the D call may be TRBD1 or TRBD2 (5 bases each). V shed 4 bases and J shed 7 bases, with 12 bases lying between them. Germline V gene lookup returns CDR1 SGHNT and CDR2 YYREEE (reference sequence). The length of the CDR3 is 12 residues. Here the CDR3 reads CASSPGPGEQYF. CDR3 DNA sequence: TGTGCCAGCAGCCCGGGACCCGGTGAGCAGTACTTC.

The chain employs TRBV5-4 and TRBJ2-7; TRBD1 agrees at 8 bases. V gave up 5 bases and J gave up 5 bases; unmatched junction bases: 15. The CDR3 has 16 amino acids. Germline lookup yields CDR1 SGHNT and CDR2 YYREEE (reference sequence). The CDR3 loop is CASRKDWGPGGHEQYF. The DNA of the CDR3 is TGTGCCAGCAGGAAGGATTGGGGGCCAGGGGGCCACGAGCAGTACTTC.

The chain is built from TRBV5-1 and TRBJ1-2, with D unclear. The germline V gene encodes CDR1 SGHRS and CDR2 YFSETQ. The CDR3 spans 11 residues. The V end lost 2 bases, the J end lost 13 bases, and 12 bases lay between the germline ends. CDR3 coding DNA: TGCGCCAGCAGCTTAGGGCCCAGCTCCACCTTC. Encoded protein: CASSLGPSSTF.

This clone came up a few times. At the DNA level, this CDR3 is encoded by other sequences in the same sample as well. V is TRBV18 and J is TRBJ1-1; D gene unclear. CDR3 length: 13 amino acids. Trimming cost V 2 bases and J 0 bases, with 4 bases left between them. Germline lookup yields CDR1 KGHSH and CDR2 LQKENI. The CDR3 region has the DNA TGTGCCAGCTCACCAGACCTGAACACTGAAGCTTTCTTT. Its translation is CASSPDLNTEAFF. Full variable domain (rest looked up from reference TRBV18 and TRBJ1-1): NAGVMQNPRHLVRRRGQEARLRCSPMKGHSHVYWYRQLPEEGLKFMVYLQKENIIDESGMPKERFSAEFPKEGPSILRIQQVVRGDSAAYFCASSPDLNTEAFFGQGTRLTVV.

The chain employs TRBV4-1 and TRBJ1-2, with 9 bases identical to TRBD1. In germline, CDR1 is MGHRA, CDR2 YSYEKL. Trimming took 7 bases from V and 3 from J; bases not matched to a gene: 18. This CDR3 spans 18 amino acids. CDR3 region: CASTPGGWTGVSHYGYTF. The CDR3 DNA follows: TGCGCCAGCACTCCCGGCGGTTGGACAGGGGTGTCACACTATGGCTACACCTTC.

The CDR3: CASSPGRADSYEQYF. CDR3 DNA sequence: TGTGCCAGCTCACCGGGACGCGCCGATAGCTACGAGCAGTACTTC. The V gene is TRBV18, the J gene TRBJ2-7, with D possibly being TRBD1 or TRBD2 (5 bases each). Looked up from germline, CDR1 is KGHSH and CDR2 is LQKENI. Trimming took 3 bases from V and 3 from J, leaving 15 bases between them. The CDR3 sequence is 15 residues long.

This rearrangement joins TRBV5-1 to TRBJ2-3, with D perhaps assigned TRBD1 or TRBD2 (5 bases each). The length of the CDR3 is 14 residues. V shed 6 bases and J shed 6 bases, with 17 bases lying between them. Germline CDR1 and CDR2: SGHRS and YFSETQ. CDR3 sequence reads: CASNEGIRGDTQYF. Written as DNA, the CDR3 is TGCGCCAGCAATGAGGGGATCCGAGGGGATACGCAGTATTTT.

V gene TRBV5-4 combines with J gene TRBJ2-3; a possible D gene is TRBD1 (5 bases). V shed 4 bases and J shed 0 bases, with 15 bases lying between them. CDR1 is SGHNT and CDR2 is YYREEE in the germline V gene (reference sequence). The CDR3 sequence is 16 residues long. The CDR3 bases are TGTGCCAGCAGCATCCAGGGCCCTATCAGCACAGATACGCAGTATTTT. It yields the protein CASSIQGPISTDTQYF.